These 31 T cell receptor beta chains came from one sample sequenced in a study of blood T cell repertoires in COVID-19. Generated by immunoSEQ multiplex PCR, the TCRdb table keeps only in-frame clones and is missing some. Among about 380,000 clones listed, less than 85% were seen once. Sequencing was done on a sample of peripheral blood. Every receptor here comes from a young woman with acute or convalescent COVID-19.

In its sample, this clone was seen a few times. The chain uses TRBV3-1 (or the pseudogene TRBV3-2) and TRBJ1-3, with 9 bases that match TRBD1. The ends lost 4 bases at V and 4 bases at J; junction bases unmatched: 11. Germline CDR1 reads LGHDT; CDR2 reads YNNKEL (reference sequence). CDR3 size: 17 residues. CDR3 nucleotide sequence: TGTGCCAGCAGCCCTGCTCGGGACAGGGCGAAAGGAAACACCATATATTTT. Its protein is CASSPARDRAKGNTIYF.

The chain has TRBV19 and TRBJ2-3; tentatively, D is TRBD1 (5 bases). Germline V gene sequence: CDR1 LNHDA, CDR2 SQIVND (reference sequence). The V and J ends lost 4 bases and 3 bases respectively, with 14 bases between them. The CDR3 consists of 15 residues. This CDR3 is CASSRIRVGTDTQYF. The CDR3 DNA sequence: TGTGCCAGTAGTAGGATCAGGGTCGGAACAGATACGCAGTATTTT.

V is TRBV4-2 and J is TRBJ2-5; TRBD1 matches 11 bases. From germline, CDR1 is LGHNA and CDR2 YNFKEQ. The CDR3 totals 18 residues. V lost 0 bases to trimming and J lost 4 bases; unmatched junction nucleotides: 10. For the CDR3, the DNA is TGTGCCAGCAGCCAAGAAAGATGGGGACAGGGGGGGGTAGAGACCCAGTACTTC. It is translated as CASSQERWGQGGVETQYF.

CDR3 nucleotides: TGTGCCACCAGTGCAACTATCTCCTACAATGAGCAGTTCTTC. Amino acid sequence: CATSATISYNEQFF. The chain links TRBV24-1 to TRBJ2-1; D gene unclear. The CDR3 length is 14 residues. Germline V gene lookup returns CDR1 KGHDR and CDR2 SFDVKD. V dropped 5 bases and J dropped 0 bases, with 7 bases sitting between them.

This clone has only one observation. CDR3 protein: CASSLGYRGPNEKLFF. In nucleotides, the CDR3 is TGCGCCAGCAGCTTGGGGTACAGGGGTCCTAATGAAAAACTGTTTTTT. The chain recombines TRBV5-1 with TRBJ1-4, with 7 positions matching TRBD1. The trim removed 0 bases at V and 3 bases at J, leaving 5 bases unmatched. This CDR3 is built from 16 residues. The V gene's germline CDR1 is SGHRS and CDR2 YFSETQ.

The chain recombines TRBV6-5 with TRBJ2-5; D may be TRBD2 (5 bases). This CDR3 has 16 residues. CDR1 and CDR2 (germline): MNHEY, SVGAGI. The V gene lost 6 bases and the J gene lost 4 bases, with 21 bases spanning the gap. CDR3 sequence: CASSYLPDSHGETQYF. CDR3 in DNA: TGTGCCAGCAGCTACCTCCCGGACTCACACGGAGAGACCCAGTACTTC.

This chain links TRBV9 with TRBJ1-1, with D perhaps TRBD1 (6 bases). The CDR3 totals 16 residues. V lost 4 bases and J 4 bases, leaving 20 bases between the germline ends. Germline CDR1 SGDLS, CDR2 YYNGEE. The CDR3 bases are TGTGCCAGCAGCTCAAGCGAGGGGGGGGAAGGCACTGAAGCTTTCTTT. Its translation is CASSSSEGGEGTEAFF.

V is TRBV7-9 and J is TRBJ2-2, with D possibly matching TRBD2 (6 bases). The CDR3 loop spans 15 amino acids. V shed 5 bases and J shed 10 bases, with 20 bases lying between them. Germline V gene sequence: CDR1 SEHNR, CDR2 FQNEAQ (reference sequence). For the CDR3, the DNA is TGTGCCAGCAGCCGGCGGGACTTCTTTTACGAGGAGCTGTTTTTT. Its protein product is CASSRRDFFYEELFF.

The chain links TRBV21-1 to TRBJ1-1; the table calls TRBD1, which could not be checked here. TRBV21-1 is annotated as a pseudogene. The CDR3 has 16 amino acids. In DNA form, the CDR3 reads TGTGCCAGCAACCGGACAGGGCCCTTCATGAACACTGAAGCTTTCTTT. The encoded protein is CASNRTGPFMNTEAFF.

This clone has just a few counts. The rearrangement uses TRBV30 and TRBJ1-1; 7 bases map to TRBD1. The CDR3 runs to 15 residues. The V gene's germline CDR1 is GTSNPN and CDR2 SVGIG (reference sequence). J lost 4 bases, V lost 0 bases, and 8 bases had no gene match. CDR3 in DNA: TGTGCCTGGAGTGTACCCGGGACAGTATTCACTGAAGCTTTCTTT. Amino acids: CAWSVPGTVFTEAFF.

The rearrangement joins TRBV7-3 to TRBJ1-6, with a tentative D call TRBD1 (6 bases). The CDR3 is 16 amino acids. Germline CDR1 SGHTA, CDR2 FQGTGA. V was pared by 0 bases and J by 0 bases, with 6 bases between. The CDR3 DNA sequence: TGTGCCAGCAGCTTAACAGGGGGCTCCTATAATTCACCCCTCCACTTT. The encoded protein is CASSLTGGSYNSPLHF.

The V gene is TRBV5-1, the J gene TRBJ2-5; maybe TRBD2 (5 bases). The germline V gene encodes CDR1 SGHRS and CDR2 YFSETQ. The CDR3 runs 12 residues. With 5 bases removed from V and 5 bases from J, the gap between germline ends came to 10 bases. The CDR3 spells CASRLEDETQYF. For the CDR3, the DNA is TGCGCCAGCAGACTAGAGGATGAGACCCAGTACTTC.

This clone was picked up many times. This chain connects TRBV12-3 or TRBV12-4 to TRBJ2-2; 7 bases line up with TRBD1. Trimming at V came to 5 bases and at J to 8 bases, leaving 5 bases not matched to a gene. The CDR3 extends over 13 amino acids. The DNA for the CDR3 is TGTGCCAGCAGTCCAACAGGGGTTGGGGAGCTGTTTTTT. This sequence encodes CASSPTGVGELFF.

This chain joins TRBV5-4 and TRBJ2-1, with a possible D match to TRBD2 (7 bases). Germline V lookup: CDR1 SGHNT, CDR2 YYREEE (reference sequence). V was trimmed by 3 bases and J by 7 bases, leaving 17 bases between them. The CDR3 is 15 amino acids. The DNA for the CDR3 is TGTGCCAGCAGCTCTCAACTGGGGGGGCAGAATGAGCAGTTCTTC. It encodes CASSSQLGGQNEQFF.

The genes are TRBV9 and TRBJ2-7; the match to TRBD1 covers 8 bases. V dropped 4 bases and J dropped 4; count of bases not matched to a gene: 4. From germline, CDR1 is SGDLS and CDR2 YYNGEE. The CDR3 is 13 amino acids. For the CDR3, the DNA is TGTGCCAGCAGCACGGACAGGGCTTACGAGCAGTACTTC. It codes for CASSTDRAYEQYF.

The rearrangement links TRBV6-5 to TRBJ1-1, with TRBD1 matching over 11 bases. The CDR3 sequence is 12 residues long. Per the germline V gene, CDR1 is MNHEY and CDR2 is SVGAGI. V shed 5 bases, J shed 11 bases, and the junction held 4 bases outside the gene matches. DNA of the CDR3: TGTGCCAGCAGTCGGACAGGGGGCGAGGCTTTCTTT. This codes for CASSRTGGEAFF.

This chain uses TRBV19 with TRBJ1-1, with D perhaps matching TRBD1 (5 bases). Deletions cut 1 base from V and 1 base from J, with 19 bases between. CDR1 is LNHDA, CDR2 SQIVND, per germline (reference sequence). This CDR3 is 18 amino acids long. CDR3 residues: CASSIGRVRSWENTEAFF. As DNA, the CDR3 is TGTGCCAGTAGTATAGGCAGGGTTCGCAGTTGGGAGAACACTGAAGCTTTCTTT.

CDR3 nucleotides: TGTGCCAGCAGCTGGAGTGATATACGCTCCTACAATGAGCAGTTCTTC. Amino acids: CASSWSDIRSYNEQFF. V usage is TRBV7-9 and J usage is TRBJ2-1, with D unresolved. CDR1 is SEHNR, CDR2 FQNEAQ, per germline (reference sequence). This CDR3 region has 16 residues. The V end was cut by 4 bases, the J end by 0 bases, with 13 bases between.

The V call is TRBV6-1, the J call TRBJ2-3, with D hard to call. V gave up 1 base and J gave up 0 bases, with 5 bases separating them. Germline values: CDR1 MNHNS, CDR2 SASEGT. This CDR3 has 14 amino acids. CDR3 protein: CASSEGASTDTQYF. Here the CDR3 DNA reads TGTGCCAGCAGTGAAGGAGCTAGCACAGATACGCAGTATTTT.

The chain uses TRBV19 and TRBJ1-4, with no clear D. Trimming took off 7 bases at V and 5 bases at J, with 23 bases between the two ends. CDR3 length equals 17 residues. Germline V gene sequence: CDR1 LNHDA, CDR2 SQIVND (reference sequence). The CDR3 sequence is CASTKGNAGTTNEKLFF. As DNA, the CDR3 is TGTGCCAGTACCAAAGGAAACGCAGGTACGACGAATGAAAAACTGTTTTTT.

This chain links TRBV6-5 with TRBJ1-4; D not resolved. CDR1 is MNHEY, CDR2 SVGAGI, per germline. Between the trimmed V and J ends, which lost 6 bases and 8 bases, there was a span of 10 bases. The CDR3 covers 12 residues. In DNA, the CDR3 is TGTGCCAGCAGCAAAGCTCGAGAAAAACTGTTTTTT. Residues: CASSKAREKLFF.

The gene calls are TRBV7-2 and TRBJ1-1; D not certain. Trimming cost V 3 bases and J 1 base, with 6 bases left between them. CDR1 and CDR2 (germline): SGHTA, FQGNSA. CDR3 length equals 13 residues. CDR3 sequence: CASSFLKNTEAFF. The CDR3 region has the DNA TGTGCCAGCAGCTTCCTTAAGAACACTGAAGCTTTCTTT.

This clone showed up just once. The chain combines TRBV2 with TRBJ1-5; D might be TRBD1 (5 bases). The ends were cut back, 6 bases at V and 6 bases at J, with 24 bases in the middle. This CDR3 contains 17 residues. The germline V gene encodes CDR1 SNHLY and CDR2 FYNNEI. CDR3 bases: TGTGCCAGCAGCCCCCGCGGCGGGGCAGCGGGGGTTCAGCCCCAGCATTTT. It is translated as CASSPRGGAAGVQPQHF.

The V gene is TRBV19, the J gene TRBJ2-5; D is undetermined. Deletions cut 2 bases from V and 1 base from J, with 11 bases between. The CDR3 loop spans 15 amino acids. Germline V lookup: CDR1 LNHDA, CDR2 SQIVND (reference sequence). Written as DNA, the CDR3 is TGTGCCAGTAGTATACCAGGCCCCCTCCAAGAGACCCAGTACTTC. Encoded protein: CASSIPGPLQETQYF.

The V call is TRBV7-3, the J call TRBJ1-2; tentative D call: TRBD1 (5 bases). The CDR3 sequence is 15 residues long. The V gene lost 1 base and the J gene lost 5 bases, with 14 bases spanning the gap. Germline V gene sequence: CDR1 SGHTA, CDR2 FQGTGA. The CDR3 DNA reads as TGTGCCAGCAGCTTAAGGCAGGGTTTGTGTTATGGCTACACCTTC. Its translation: CASSLRQGLCYGYTF.

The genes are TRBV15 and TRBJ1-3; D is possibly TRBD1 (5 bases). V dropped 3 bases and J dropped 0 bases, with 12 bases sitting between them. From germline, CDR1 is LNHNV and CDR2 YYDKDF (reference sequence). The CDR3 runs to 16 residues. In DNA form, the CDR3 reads TGTGCCACCAGCAGGGACGGACAACTCTCTGGAAACACCATATATTTT. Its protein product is CATSRDGQLSGNTIYF.

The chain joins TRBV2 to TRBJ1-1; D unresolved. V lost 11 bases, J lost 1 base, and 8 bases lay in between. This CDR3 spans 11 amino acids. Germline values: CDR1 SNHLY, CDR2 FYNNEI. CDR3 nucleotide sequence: TGTGCCGGCCTCAAGAACACTGAAGCTTTCTTT. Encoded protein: CAGLKNTEAFF.

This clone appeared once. The CDR3: CASSQGDSGIYNEQFF. The CDR3 nucleotides read TGTGCCAGCAGCCAAGGTGATAGCGGGATCTACAATGAGCAGTTCTTC. The chain links TRBV3-1 (or the pseudogene TRBV3-2) to TRBJ2-1, with 8 positions matching TRBD2. CDR1 is LGHDT and CDR2 is YNNKEL in the germline V gene (reference sequence). V lost 1 base and J lost 3; bases outside the gene matches: 5. The CDR3 runs to 16 residues.

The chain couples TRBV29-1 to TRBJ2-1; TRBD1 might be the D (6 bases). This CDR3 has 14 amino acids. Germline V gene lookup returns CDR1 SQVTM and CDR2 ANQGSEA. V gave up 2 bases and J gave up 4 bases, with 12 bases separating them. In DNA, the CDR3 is TGCAGCGTTGAATTGTCAGGGGCTTACAATGAGCAGTTCTTC. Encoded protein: CSVELSGAYNEQFF.

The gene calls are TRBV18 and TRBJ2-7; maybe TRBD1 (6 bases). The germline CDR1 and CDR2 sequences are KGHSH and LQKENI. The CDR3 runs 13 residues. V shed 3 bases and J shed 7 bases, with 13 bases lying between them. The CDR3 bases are TGTGCCAGCTCACCCGTTCCAGGGGCAGAGCAGTACTTC. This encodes CASSPVPGAEQYF.

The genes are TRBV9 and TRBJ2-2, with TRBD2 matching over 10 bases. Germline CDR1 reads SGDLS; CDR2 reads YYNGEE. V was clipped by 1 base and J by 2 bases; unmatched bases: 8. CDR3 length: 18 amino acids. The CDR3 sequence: CASSVRAGTSANTGELFF. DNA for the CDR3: TGTGCCAGCAGCGTACGGGCCGGGACTAGCGCTAACACCGGGGAGCTGTTTTTT.